The present T cell receptor beta chain was sequenced within a study of shared clonotypes between healthy human individuals. Study-wide results and caveats: Large sequencing depth failed to make sorted-subset sequencing complete, rarefaction showed.

On this clone: Its cognate antigen is unknown.

Clones were read by immunoSEQ multiplex PCR, and TCRdb kept only the in-frame ones, dropping some. The sample records 2 million to 3 million clones, over 85% being singletons. Study donors comprised healthy, HIV-negative adults devoid of recent acute infection or vaccination. This CDR3 is built from 12 residues. V was clipped by 3 bases and J by 4 bases, with 6 bases between them. Looked up from germline, CDR1 is LNHNV and CDR2 is YYDKDF (reference sequence). The chain recombines TRBV15 with TRBJ1-2, with D unresolved. The clonotype was recovered from a man aged 18 to 29 in good health. Some clones in this sample may be carry-over from other donors' samples. The sequencing sample was made of naive CD4+ T cells from PBMCs. Specified subset: CD45RA+ positively selected. As DNA, the CDR3 is TGTGCCACCAGCAGGGGTCCCTATGGCTACACCTTC. Translation gives CATSRGPYGYTF.